The 13 T cell receptor beta chains below come from one sample, sequenced in a study of cytomegalovirus exposure and HLA in healthy donors (dated by TCRdb to the late 2010s). The library was produced with the immunoSEQ multiplex PCR assay. The multiplex PCR relied on a mix of 60 forward primers for TCR Vbeta segments and 13 reverse primers for TCR Jbeta segments. In its TCRdb copy, this immuneACCESS table keeps in-frame sequences only and misses some clones. Where compared with another copy, unresolved V genes explain less than half of these, and the others have no known cause. The table for this sample shows approximately 130,000 clones. Together, the top ten hold approximately 1.9% of the sample. Material for sequencing was PBMCs. The origin of the receptors is a woman aged 60-75 years in good health and CMV-seronegative.

The rearrangement links TRBV5-1 to TRBJ1-1, with 7 bases lining up with TRBD1. Trimming at V came to 1 base and at J to 7 bases, leaving 13 bases not matched to a gene. The CDR3 contains 16 residues. Per the germline V gene, CDR1 is SGHRS and CDR2 is YFSETQ. CDR3 DNA: TGCGCCAGCAGCTTGCCCACCCTTGAGGGGGCTGATGAAGCTTTCTTT. Protein product: CASSLPTLEGADEAFF.

The chain carries TRBV28 and TRBJ2-7; D is possibly TRBD1 (6 bases). CDR1 MDHEN and CDR2 SYDVKM come from the germline V gene. Trimming cost V 6 bases and J 3 bases, with 21 bases left between them. CDR3 length: 16 amino acids. CDR3 residues: CASSLEWGRVGYEQYF. In nucleotides, the CDR3 is TGTGCCAGCAGCCTAGAGTGGGGGCGGGTTGGCTACGAGCAGTACTTC.

This chain joins TRBV5-1 and TRBJ1-5, with a possible D match to TRBD1 (5 bases). The CDR3 consists of 15 residues. CDR1 is SGHRS and CDR2 is YFSETQ in the germline V gene. The germline V and J ends were trimmed by 4 bases and 1 base, with 12 bases remaining between them. The chain's CDR3 is CASSRDSGSNQPQHF. DNA of the CDR3: TGCGCCAGCAGCCGAGACAGTGGAAGCAATCAGCCCCAGCATTTT.

The chain employs TRBV11-2 and TRBJ2-1; 8 bases agree with TRBD2. CDR1 is SGHAT and CDR2 is FQNNGV in the germline V gene. The CDR3 covers 13 residues. J was trimmed by 8 bases and V by 3 bases; bases with no gene match: 3. In DNA, the CDR3 is TGTGCCAGCAGCTTCCCAGCGGGGGATGAGCAGTTCTTC. It yields the protein CASSFPAGDEQFF.

This chain uses TRBV5-6 with TRBJ1-1; D ambiguous. The germline V gene has CDR1 SGHDT and CDR2 YYEEEE. The CDR3 has 13 amino acids. Trimming pared 0 bases from V and 8 bases from J, leaving 11 bases between. The CDR3 is CASSLASGGEAFF. The CDR3 DNA follows: TGTGCCAGCAGCTTGGCGTCAGGTGGGGAAGCTTTCTTT.

The chain has TRBV12-5 and TRBJ2-7; 7 nucleotides align to TRBD1. The CDR3 is 13 amino acids. The V gene's germline CDR1 is LGHNT and CDR2 FRNRAP. Trimming took 1 base from V and 7 from J; bases not matched to a gene: 4. The CDR3 sequence is CASGLDRGYEQYF. Here the CDR3 DNA reads TGTGCTAGTGGTTTGGACAGGGGATATGAGCAGTACTTC.

The rearrangement uses TRBV5-6 and TRBJ1-2; a weak D match, TRBD1 (5 bases). CDR3 length equals 14 residues. Germline lookup yields CDR1 SGHDT and CDR2 YYEEEE. V lost 0 bases to trimming and J lost 8 bases, with 14 bases between them. The CDR3 bases are TGTGCCAGCAGCTTGGCCCGGCAGGGAGGGGGCTACACCTTC. Translation gives CASSLARQGGGYTF.

This rearrangement joins TRBV28 to TRBJ1-4; TRBD1 might be the D (5 bases). V gave up 6 bases and J gave up 1 base, with 12 bases separating them. The CDR3 loop spans 15 amino acids. Germline V gene sequence: CDR1 MDHEN, CDR2 SYDVKM. The CDR3 is CASSYSGGTNEKLFF. The CDR3 bases are TGTGCCAGCAGCTATTCGGGGGGAACTAATGAAAAACTGTTTTTT.

About this clone itself: Other DNA sequences of this sample code for an identical CDR3. The CDR3 reads CASRTGTGAYEQYF. The CDR3 coding sequence is TGTGCCAGCCGGACCGGGACAGGAGCCTACGAGCAGTACTTC. This chain connects TRBV2 to TRBJ2-7, with 8 bases lining up with TRBD1. The J segment lost 2 bases and the V segment lost 8 bases, leaving 8 bases of the junction unmatched. The CDR3 runs 14 residues. Per germline, CDR1 SNHLY and CDR2 FYNNEI. The full variable domain, with the rest looked up from reference TRBV2 and TRBJ2-7, is EPEVTQTPSHQVTQMGQEVILRCVPISNHLYFYWYRQILGQKVEFLVSFYNNEISEKSEIFDDQFSVERPDGSNFTLKIRSTKLEDSAMYFCASRTGTGAYEQYFGPGTRLTVT.

The genes are TRBV15 and TRBJ2-2; the D is unclear. V was pared by 6 bases and J by 6 bases, with 14 bases between. The CDR3 consists of 14 residues. Germline CDR1 LNHNV, CDR2 YYDKDF (reference sequence). CDR3 loop: CATSVSRLSGELFF. The CDR3, as DNA: TGTGCCACCAGTGTTTCCAGACTCTCCGGGGAGCTGTTTTTT.

V is TRBV2 and J is TRBJ2-7; D remains ambiguous. V lost 0 bases and J lost 1, with 7 bases in between. This CDR3 has 14 residues. The germline gives CDR1 SNHLY, CDR2 FYNNEI. This CDR3 reads CASSEAYSSYEQYF. In DNA, the CDR3 is TGTGCCAGCAGTGAAGCGTATTCGTCCTACGAGCAGTACTTC.

The chain recombines TRBV28 with TRBJ2-7; D is possibly TRBD2 (5 bases). Germline V gene lookup returns CDR1 MDHEN and CDR2 SYDVKM. This CDR3 is built from 13 residues. V lost 7 bases to trimming and J lost 5 bases, with 15 bases between them. Here the CDR3 DNA reads TGTGCCAGCACTCTAGGGCTAGCCAACGAGCAGTACTTC. Its translation: CASTLGLANEQYF. Filled out from reference TRBV28 and TRBJ2-7, the complete variable domain reads DVKVTQSSRYLVKRTGEKVFLECVQDMDHENMFWYRQDPGLGLRLIYFSYDVKMKEKGDIPEGYSVSREKKERFSLILESASTNQTSMYLCASTLGLANEQYFGPGTRLTVT.

This sequence joins TRBV5-5 and TRBJ1-4; TRBD1 might be the D (6 bases). Trimming took 0 bases from V and 12 from J, leaving 9 bases between them. This CDR3 is built from 12 residues. Germline V lookup: CDR1 SGHKS, CDR2 YYEKEE (reference sequence). The DNA for the CDR3 is TGTGCCAGCAGCTTGGGGTACAGGGAACTGTTTTTT. Encoded protein: CASSLGYRELFF.